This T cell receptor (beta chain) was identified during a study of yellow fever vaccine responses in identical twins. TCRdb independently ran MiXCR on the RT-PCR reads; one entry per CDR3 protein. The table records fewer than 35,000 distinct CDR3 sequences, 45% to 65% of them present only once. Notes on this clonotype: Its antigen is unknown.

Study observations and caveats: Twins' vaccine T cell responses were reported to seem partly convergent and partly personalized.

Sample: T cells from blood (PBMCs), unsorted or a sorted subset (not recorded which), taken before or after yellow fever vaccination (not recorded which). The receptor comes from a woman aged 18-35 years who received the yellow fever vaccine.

For the CDR3, the DNA is TGCGCCAGCAGCCACCCTCAAGAGTTGGCGGAATCAGATACGCAGTATTTT. This sequence encodes CASSHPQELAESDTQYF. The chain joins TRBV4-1 to TRBJ2-3; no clear D gene. The V gene lost 3 bases and the J gene lost 4 bases, with 20 bases spanning the gap. This CDR3 contains 17 residues. Germline V gene data show CDR1 as MGHRA and CDR2 as YSYEKL.